Below, 29 T cell receptor delta chains from the same sample are listed, as sequenced in a study of gamma-delta chains in newborns, infants, children. TCRdb re-processed the reads via CATT. Of 1,500 to 2,000 delta-chain clones listed, about 7.3% are singletons. Sequencing was carried out using blood. The receptor source for this set is a child who was a newborn, infant or young child, either healthy, febrile or measles-vaccinated (not recorded which).

In the case of this clone: TCRdb assigns this DNA the protein of a much larger clone, which departs from its translation at residue 8; this likely reflects a read error, and the protein shown comes from translating the DNA. This chain links TRDV2 with TRDJ3, with D possibly matching TRDD3 (6 bases). CDR1 GEAIGNYY and CDR2 EKD come from the germline V gene. V was trimmed by 0 bases and J by 4 bases, leaving 18 bases between them. CDR3 length equals 19 residues. The CDR3 DNA reads TGTGCCTGTGACACCTGGGGGTTCCTTTCGGATTGGGACACCCGACAGATGTTTTTC. Residues: CACDTWGFLSDWDTRQMFF.

Worth noting for this clone: This is likely an artifact of a read error, given a far larger clone one base away. The chain combines TRDV2 with TRDJ1; TRDD3 matches 10 bases. The trim removed 5 bases at V and 0 bases at J, leaving 2 bases unmatched. This CDR3 has 14 amino acids. Germline lookup yields CDR1 GEAIGNYY and CDR2 EKD. CDR3 sequence (DNA): TGTGCCTGTGGCACTGGGGGATACACCGATAAACTCATCTTT. Translating gives CACGTGGYTDKLIF.

This clone turned up a few times. The chain joins TRDV2 to TRDJ3, with TRDD3 as a possible D gene (6 bases). The CDR3 totals 19 residues. CDR1 and CDR2 (germline): GEAIGNYY, EKD. V was cut by 4 bases and J by 0 bases, with 18 bases left in between. The CDR3 reads CACDSGRGGGSWDTRQMFF. CDR3 nucleotides: TGTGCCTGTGATTCCGGAAGGGGGGGAGGCTCCTGGGACACCCGACAGATGTTTTTC.

This clone turned up a few times. The protein recorded in TCRdb matches a much larger clone and deviates from this DNA's translation at residue 11, suggesting a read error; the protein here is obtained by translating the DNA. The V call is TRDV1, the J call TRDJ1; 8 nucleotides agree with TRDD3. The CDR3 totals 18 residues. Germline trimming cut 4 bases from V and 0 bases from J; bases unmatched to any gene: 13. In germline, CDR1 is TSWWSYY, CDR2 QGS. The CDR3 reads CALGVVVLGVPNTDKLIF. The CDR3 coding sequence is TGTGCTCTTGGGGTCGTTGTACTGGGGGTTCCAAACACCGATAAACTCATCTTT.

This clone came up a few times. The likely explanation is a read error, given a far larger clone one base away. The chain couples TRDV2 to TRDJ3, with D unresolved. The germline V and J ends were trimmed by 1 base and 0 bases, with 12 bases remaining between them. The CDR3 is 18 residues long. In germline, CDR1 is GEAIGNYY, CDR2 EKD. CDR3 in DNA: TGTGCCTGTGACACTCGATGGTTCTTCTCCTGGGACACCCGACAGATGTTTTTC. Residues: CACDTRWFFSWDTRQMFF.

For this clone: A much larger clone differs by one base, so this may be a read error. J is TRDJ3 and V is TRDV1; 12 bases align to TRDD3. Germline V gives CDR1 TSWWSYY, CDR2 QGS. J lost 0 bases, V lost 0 bases, and 15 bases had no gene match. CDR3 length: 24 amino acids. CDR3 in amino acids: CALGELASSGGYGVHSWDTRQMFF. In nucleotides, the CDR3 is TGTGCTCTTGGGGAACTAGCATCCTCTGGGGGATACGGGGTCCACTCCTGGGACACCCGACAGATGTTTTTC.

Turning to this clone: TCRdb has a much larger clone's protein, which differs at residue 8 from the translation of this DNA, likely because of a read error; what is shown is the protein translated from the DNA. V and J are TRDV1 and TRDJ3; tentatively, D is TRDD3 (5 bases). Germline values: CDR1 TSWWSYY, CDR2 QGS. The CDR3 sequence is 18 residues long. Trimming stripped 0 bases from V and 0 bases from J, with 9 bases between. This CDR3 is CALGELGGSSWDTRQMFF. CDR3 coding DNA: TGTGCTCTTGGGGAACTGGGGGGCAGCTCCTGGGACACCCGACAGATGTTTTTC.

This clone was seen a few times. The chain combines TRDV1 with TRDJ2, with D tentatively TRDD3 (8 bases). The germline CDR1 and CDR2 sequences are TSWWSYY and QGS. CDR3 length: 20 residues. With 8 bases removed from V and 2 bases from J, the gap between germline ends came to 30 bases. The CDR3 sequence: CALRVFLWGIGEGLTAQLFF. DNA of the CDR3: TGTGCTCTTAGGGTCTTCCTATGGGGGATTGGGGAAGGCTTGACAGCACAACTCTTCTTT.

As to this clone: The protein that TCRdb holds for this DNA derives from a much larger clone and differs from the translated DNA at residue 12, which likely indicates a read error; the protein shown here is translated from the DNA. V usage is TRDV1 and J usage is TRDJ1, with 9 nucleotides matching TRDD3. With 9 bases clipped from V and 0 bases from J, the junction kept 20 bases outside the gene matches. The CDR3 runs to 19 residues. Germline CDR1 TSWWSYY, CDR2 QGS. CDR3 nucleotide sequence: TGTGCTCTCTCTCCCCCCGTAGTACTGGGGGACCTGTACACCGATAAACTCATCTTT. This translates into CALSPPVVLGDLYTDKLIF.

In its sample, this clone was seen a few times. TCRdb records a much larger clone's protein for this DNA, with a difference at residue 16 that likely arises from a read error; the protein given is the translation of the DNA. The chain carries TRAV29/DV5 and TRDJ3; 8 positions match TRDD3. Looked up from germline, CDR1 is NSMFDY and CDR2 is ISSIKDK. The CDR3 covers 19 residues. The CDR3 reads CAASHWGASSSWDTRHMFF. DNA for the CDR3: TGTGCAGCAAGCCACTGGGGGGCCTCATCCTCCTGGGACACCCGACATATGTTTTTC.

This clone is judged large. DNA of the CDR3: TGTGCTCTTGGGGAACTTGTACTGGGGGAGAGTACAGCACAACTCTTCTTT. This encodes CALGELVLGESTAQLFF. J is TRDJ2 and V is TRDV1; 9 bases fit TRDD3. The CDR3 covers 17 residues. Germline V gives CDR1 TSWWSYY, CDR2 QGS. The V segment lost 0 bases and the J segment 5 bases; nucleotides outside the gene matches: 7.

With regard to this clone: TCRdb attributes to this sequence the protein of a much larger clone, which differs from the DNA translation at residue 6; a read error is likely, and the protein displayed is translated from the DNA. The J gene is TRDJ3, the V gene TRAV29/DV5, with D possibly matching TRDD3 (5 bases). V was cut by 1 base and J by 0 bases, with 17 bases left in between. CDR1 is NSMFDY and CDR2 is ISSIKDK in the germline V gene. The CDR3 totals 19 residues. The chain's CDR3 is CAASHRGASSSWDTRQMFF. In nucleotides, the CDR3 is TGTGCAGCAAGCCACCGGGGGGCCTCATCCTCCTGGGACACCCGACAGATGTTTTTC.

This clone came up a few times. TCRdb assigns this DNA the protein of a much larger clone, which departs from its translation at residue 13; this likely reflects a read error, and the protein shown comes from translating the DNA. The chain joins TRDV1 to TRDJ1; 10 bases line up with TRDD3. The CDR3 runs to 17 residues. Germline V gene sequence: CDR1 TSWWSYY, CDR2 QGS. CDR3 amino acids: CALGGKLWGIPTGKLIF. The CDR3 DNA sequence: TGTGCTCTTGGGGGAAAGTTGTGGGGGATACCCACCGGTAAACTCATCTTT.

Relative to its sample, this clone is medium-sized (0.01 to 0.1%). The chain is built from TRDV1 and TRDJ1, with TRDD3 identical over 8 bases. This CDR3 contains 22 residues. Germline V CDR1 and CDR2: TSWWSYY, QGS. V dropped 1 base and J dropped 0; count of bases not matched to a gene: 22. In DNA form, the CDR3 reads TGTGCTCTTGGGGAACGTGGGTTCCCATTACCCCTGGGGGACCCCGACACCGATAAACTCATCTTT. The encoded protein is CALGERGFPLPLGDPDTDKLIF.

The chain uses TRDV2 and TRDJ3; 8 bases agree with TRDD3. Germline values: CDR1 GEAIGNYY, CDR2 EKD. The CDR3 runs 16 residues. J lost 2 bases, V lost 9 bases, and 8 bases had no gene match. This chain's CDR3 is CATVGDHPWDTRQMFF. For the CDR3, the DNA is TGTGCCACGGTGGGGGATCACCCCTGGGACACCCGACAGATGTTTTTC.

About this clone: A read error may be the cause here, since a much bigger clone is one base away. This chain uses TRDV2 with TRDJ1; TRDD3 matches at 7 bases. The germline gives CDR1 GEAIGNYY, CDR2 EKD. There are 15 residues in the CDR3. CDR3 DNA: TGTGCCCGTGAAAGCCTGGGGGCTACAAGCGATAAACTCATCTTT. It specifies CARESLGATSDKLIF.

This clone was detected a few times. The sample contains more than one DNA sequence encoding this CDR3. This sequence joins TRDV1 and TRDJ1; D possibly corresponds to TRDD3 (5 bases). With 4 bases removed from V and 0 bases from J, the gap between germline ends came to 21 bases. Germline-derived CDR1 and CDR2 are TSWWSYY and QGS. The length of the CDR3 is 18 residues. The CDR3 protein is CALGGLRTGTLNTDKLIF. The DNA of the CDR3 is TGTGCTCTTGGGGGACTACGTACTGGTACCCTTAACACCGATAAACTCATCTTT.

This clone was observed a handful of times. The TCRdb protein comes from a much larger clone and disagrees with this DNA's translation at residue 7, likely due to a read error; the protein given here is derived from the DNA. The chain couples TRDV2 to TRDJ3, with TRDD3 identical over 8 bases. CDR1 is GEAIGNYY, CDR2 EKD, per germline. The trim removed 2 bases at V and 0 bases at J, leaving 8 bases unmatched. The CDR3 runs to 19 residues. DNA of the CDR3: TGTGCCTGTGACAAGTACTGCGGGATACGCTCCTGGGACACCCGACAGATGTTTTTC. Amino acids: CACDKYCGIRSWDTRQMFF.

This clone has a handful of counts. One base separates it from a far larger clone, so it is likely a read error. Other DNA sequences within the sample encode an identical CDR3. The V call is TRDV2, the J call TRDJ1; the match to TRDD3 covers 8 bases. CDR3 length: 14 residues. Per the germline V gene, CDR1 is GEAIGNYY and CDR2 is EKD. DNA of the CDR3: TGTGCTTGTGACAAGGGATACGGGGCCGATAAACTCATCTTT. Translating it yields CACDKGYGADKLIF.

This clone has more than one count but fewer than ten. The chain has TRDV1 and TRDJ1; 10 bases agree with TRDD3. Germline CDR1 is TSWWSYY and CDR2 is QGS. The CDR3 runs to 18 residues. The trim removed 1 base at V and 6 bases at J, leaving 14 bases unmatched. CDR3 protein: CALGEHTGGSYKGHKLIF. The CDR3 DNA follows: TGTGCTCTTGGGGAACATACTGGGGGATCCTACAAGGGACATAAACTCATCTTT.

On this clone itself: A much larger clone is a single base away; this may be a read error. The CDR3 reads CARGELGLYTDKLIF. As DNA, the CDR3 is TGTGCTCGTGGGGAACTGGGGTTGTACACCGATAAACTCATCTTT. The V gene is TRDV1, the J gene TRDJ1; 7 bases are a match to TRDD3. The CDR3 spans 15 residues. Germline values: CDR1 TSWWSYY, CDR2 QGS.

Points on this clone: A far larger clone is one base from this, pointing to a likely read error. In the same sample, other DNA sequences code for this CDR3. For the CDR3, the DNA is TGTGCCTGTGACACTCGATGGCTATTCTCCTGGGACACCCGACAGATGTTTTTC. Translating it yields CACDTRWLFSWDTRQMFF. This rearrangement joins TRDV2 to TRDJ3; D uncertain. Germline CDR1 reads GEAIGNYY; CDR2 reads EKD. Trimming cost V 1 base and J 0 bases, with 12 bases left between them. CDR3 size: 18 residues.

This clone turned up a few times. A read error likely explains why the TCRdb protein, taken from a much larger clone, differs from this DNA's translation at residue 11; the protein shown is translated from the DNA. The chain combines TRDV2 with TRDJ3; the D gene is possibly TRDD3 (6 bases). The germline gives CDR1 GEAIGNYY, CDR2 EKD. The CDR3 has 17 amino acids. CDR3 coding DNA: TGTGCCTGTGACTCCCCGGGCCCCACCTGGGGCACCCGACAGATGTTTTTC. Its protein product is CACDSPGPTWGTRQMFF.

Regarding this clone: This DNA translates differently at residue 10 from the TCRdb protein, which is that of a much larger clone; a read error is likely, and the protein shown is the DNA's own translation. This chain connects TRDV2 to TRDJ1; TRDD3 agrees at 8 bases. The ends lost 0 bases at V and 1 base at J; junction bases unmatched: 6. Germline V gene lookup returns CDR1 GEAIGNYY and CDR2 EKD. The CDR3 is 16 residues long. This CDR3 reads CACDTGLGGCTDKLIF. CDR3 nucleotide sequence: TGTGCCTGTGACACCGGCCTTGGGGGATGCACCGATAAACTCATCTTT.

With respect to this clone: The translation of this DNA and the TCRdb protein of a much larger clone differ at residue 3, probably owing to a read error; the protein shown here is translated from the DNA. V is TRDV2 and J is TRDJ2, with 8 bases identical to TRDD3. The CDR3 consists of 14 residues. Germline V gene sequence: CDR1 GEAIGNYY, CDR2 EKD. The CDR3 DNA follows: TGTGCCGGTGACACCTGGGGGAACACAGCACAACTCTTCTTT. Amino acid sequence: CAGDTWGNTAQLFF.

On this clone itself: TCRdb pairs this DNA with a much larger clone's protein that differs at residue 8, likely a read error; the protein shown was translated from the DNA. V is TRDV1 and J is TRDJ1, with 7 bases that match TRDD3. Germline loops: CDR1 TSWWSYY, CDR2 QGS. The V segment lost 2 bases and the J segment 1 base; nucleotides outside the gene matches: 10. This CDR3 has 17 amino acids. CDR3 sequence (DNA): TGTGCTCTTGGGGAAGGACCTATTGGGGGACCCACCGATAAACTCATCTTT. Protein product: CALGEGPIGGPTDKLIF.

The table lists this clone with a few counts. It is likely a read error: a sequence one base away is far more abundant. This chain links TRDV2 with TRDJ3; TRDD3 matches 7 bases. Per the germline V gene, CDR1 is GEAIGNYY and CDR2 is EKD. The CDR3 contains 20 residues. The CDR3 region is CACVVLGIERRDWDARQMFF. The CDR3 nucleotides are TGTGCCTGTGTCGTACTGGGGATTGAACGCCGTGACTGGGACGCCCGACAGATGTTTTTC.

In regard to this clone: This may arise from a read error, as a much more abundant clone is one base away. J is TRDJ1 and V is TRDV1; 11 bases line up with TRDD3. The germline V gene has CDR1 TSWWSYY and CDR2 QGS. Germline trimming cut 0 bases from V and 2 bases from J; bases unmatched to any gene: 14. This CDR3 is built from 20 residues. CDR3 region: CALGELIGWGIHCSTDKLIF. The CDR3, as DNA: TGTGCTCTTGGGGAACTCATCGGCTGGGGGATACACTGCAGTACCGATAAACTCATCTTT.

This clone is deemed large. In the same sample, other DNA sequences code for this CDR3. J is TRDJ1 and V is TRDV2; 11 positions match TRDD3. V dropped 2 bases and J dropped 0; count of bases not matched to a gene: 7. Germline V gene sequence: CDR1 GEAIGNYY, CDR2 EKD. The CDR3 covers 17 residues. This CDR3 reads CACDSQLGDIYTDKLIF. The CDR3 DNA is TGTGCCTGTGACAGCCAACTGGGGGATATTTACACCGATAAACTCATCTTT.